This TCR beta chain derives from a study of OX40 agonist ivuxolimab in advanced cancers. The overall study: The drug used for patients, ivuxolimab, was an agonistic anti-OX40 (CD134) antibody.

Trimming took off 3 bases at V and 3 bases at J, with 8 bases between the two ends. From germline, CDR1 is SGHTA and CDR2 FQGTGA. This CDR3 is 13 amino acids long. The method was immunoSEQ multiplex PCR; TCRdb's version includes in-frame clones alone and lacks a portion of them. The table records roughly 60,000 clones, roughly 81% of them present only once. The chain employs TRBV7-3 and TRBJ2-5; D may correspond to TRBD1 or TRBD2 (5 bases each). Material: CD4+ or CD8+ T cells sorted from blood, obtained in a trial of the OX40 agonist ivuxolimab. This TCR was recovered from an adult with an advanced solid tumor such as melanoma, head and neck, liver or kidney cancer. CDR3 sequence reads: CASSLGPKETQYF. CDR3 in DNA: TGTGCCAGCAGCTTGGGACCTAAAGAGACCCAGTACTTC.